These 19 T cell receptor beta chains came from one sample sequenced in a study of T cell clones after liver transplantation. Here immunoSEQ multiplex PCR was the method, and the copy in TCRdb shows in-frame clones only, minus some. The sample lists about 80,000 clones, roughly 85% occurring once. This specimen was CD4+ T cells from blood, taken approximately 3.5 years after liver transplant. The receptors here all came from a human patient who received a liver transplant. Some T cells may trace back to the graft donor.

CDR3 sequence (DNA): TGTGCCAGCAGCCAACAGACGGAATTTAATGAAAAACTGTTTTTT. Its protein product is CASSQQTEFNEKLFF. The chain couples TRBV4-2 to TRBJ1-4; D remains unclear. Trimming stripped 2 bases from V and 4 bases from J, with 11 bases between. CDR3 length equals 15 residues. Germline V CDR1 and CDR2: LGHNA, YNFKEQ.

The CDR3 coding sequence is TGTGCCAGCAGCCACGTATTAGGCCTGAACACTGAAGCTTTCTTT. The encoded protein is CASSHVLGLNTEAFF. The chain is built from TRBV14 and TRBJ1-1, with unresolved D. Germline V CDR1 and CDR2: SGHDN, FVKESK. There are 15 residues in the CDR3. Between the trimmed V and J ends, which lost 3 bases and 0 bases, there was a span of 11 bases.

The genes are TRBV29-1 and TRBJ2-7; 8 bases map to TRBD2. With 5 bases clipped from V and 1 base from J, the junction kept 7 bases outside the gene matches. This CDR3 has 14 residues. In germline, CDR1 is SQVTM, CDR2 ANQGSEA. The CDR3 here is CSVLSGGGSYEQYF. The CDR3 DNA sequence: TGCAGCGTTTTGTCGGGAGGGGGATCCTACGAGCAGTACTTC.

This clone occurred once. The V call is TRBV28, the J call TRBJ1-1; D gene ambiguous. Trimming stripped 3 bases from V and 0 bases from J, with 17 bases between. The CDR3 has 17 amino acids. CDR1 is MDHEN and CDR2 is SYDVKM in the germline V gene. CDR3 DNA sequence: TGTGCCAGCAGTTTGTTGGGAATCCTAACATTGAACACTGAAGCTTTCTTT. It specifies CASSLLGILTLNTEAFF. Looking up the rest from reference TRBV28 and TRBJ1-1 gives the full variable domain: DVKVTQSSRYLVKRTGEKVFLECVQDMDHENMFWYRQDPGLGLRLIYFSYDVKMKEKGDIPEGYSVSREKKERFSLILESASTNQTSMYLCASSLLGILTLNTEAFFGQGTRLTVV.

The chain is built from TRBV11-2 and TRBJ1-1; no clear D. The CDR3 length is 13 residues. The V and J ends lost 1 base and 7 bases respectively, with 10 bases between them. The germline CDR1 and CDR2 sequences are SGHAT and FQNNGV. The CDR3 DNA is TGTGCCAGCAGCTTAGTGGCAGACTTTGAAGCTTTCTTT. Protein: CASSLVADFEAFF.

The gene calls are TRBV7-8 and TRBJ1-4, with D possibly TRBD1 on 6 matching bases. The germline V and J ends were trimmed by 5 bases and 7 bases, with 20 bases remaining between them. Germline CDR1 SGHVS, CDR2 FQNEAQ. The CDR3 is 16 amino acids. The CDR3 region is CASSKDNGGATEKLFF. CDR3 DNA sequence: TGTGCCAGCAGCAAAGACAACGGGGGGGCTACTGAAAAACTGTTTTTT.

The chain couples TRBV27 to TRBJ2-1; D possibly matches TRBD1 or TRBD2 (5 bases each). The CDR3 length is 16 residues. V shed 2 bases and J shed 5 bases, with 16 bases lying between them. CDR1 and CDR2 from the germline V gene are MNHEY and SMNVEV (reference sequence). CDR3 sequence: CASSLGAGRFNNEQFF. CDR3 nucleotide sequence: TGTGCCAGCAGTTTAGGGGCGGGCCGCTTTAACAATGAGCAGTTCTTC.

The CDR3 sequence: CASSLYTRQGGDEQFF. The CDR3 bases are TGTGCCAGCAGCTTATATACGAGACAGGGTGGCGATGAGCAGTTCTTC. The J gene is TRBJ2-1, the V gene TRBV7-8; 7 positions match TRBD1. With V trimmed by 2 bases and J by 8 bases, 12 bases remained unmatched. This CDR3 is built from 16 residues. CDR1 is SGHVS and CDR2 is FQNEAQ in the germline V gene.

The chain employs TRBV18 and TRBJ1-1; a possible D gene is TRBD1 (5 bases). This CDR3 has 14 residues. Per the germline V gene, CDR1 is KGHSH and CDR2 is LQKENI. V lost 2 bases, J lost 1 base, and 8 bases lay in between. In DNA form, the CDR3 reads TGTGCCAGCTCACCAGGGGCTTGGAACACTGAAGCTTTCTTT. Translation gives CASSPGAWNTEAFF. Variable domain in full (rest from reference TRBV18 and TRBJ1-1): NAGVMQNPRHLVRRRGQEARLRCSPMKGHSHVYWYRQLPEEGLKFMVYLQKENIIDESGMPKERFSAEFPKEGPSILRIQQVVRGDSAAYFCASSPGAWNTEAFFGQGTRLTVV.

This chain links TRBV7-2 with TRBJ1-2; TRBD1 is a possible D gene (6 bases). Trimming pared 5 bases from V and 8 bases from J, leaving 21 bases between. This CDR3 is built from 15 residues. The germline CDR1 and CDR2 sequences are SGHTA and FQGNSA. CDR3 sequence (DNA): TGTGCCAGCAGCCCCGCGTTAGGGGGGGCAGGGGGCTACACCTTC. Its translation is CASSPALGGAGGYTF.

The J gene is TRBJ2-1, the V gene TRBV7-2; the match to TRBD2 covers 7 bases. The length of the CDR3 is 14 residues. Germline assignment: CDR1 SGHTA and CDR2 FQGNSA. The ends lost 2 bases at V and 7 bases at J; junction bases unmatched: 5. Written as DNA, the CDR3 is TGTGCCAGCAGCTTAAGAGGGGAGGGGAATGAGCAGTTCTTC. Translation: CASSLRGEGNEQFF.

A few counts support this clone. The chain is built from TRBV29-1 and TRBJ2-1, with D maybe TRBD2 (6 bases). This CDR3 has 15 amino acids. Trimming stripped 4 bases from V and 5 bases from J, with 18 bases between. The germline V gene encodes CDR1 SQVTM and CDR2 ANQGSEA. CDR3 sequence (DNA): TGCAGCGTTGCTGTACTAGCCAGGACCAACAATGAGCAGTTCTTC. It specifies CSVAVLARTNNEQFF.

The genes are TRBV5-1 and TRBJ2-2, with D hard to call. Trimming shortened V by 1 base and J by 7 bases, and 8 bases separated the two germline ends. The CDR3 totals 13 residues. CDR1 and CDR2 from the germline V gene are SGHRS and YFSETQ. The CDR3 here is CASSLNLGGELFF. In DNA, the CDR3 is TGCGCCAGCAGCTTGAATCTCGGCGGGGAGCTGTTTTTT.

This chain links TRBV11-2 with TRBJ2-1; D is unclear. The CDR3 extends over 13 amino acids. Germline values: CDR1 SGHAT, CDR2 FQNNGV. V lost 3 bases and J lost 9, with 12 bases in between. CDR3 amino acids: CASSLDLQIEQFF. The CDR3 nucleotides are TGTGCCAGCAGCTTGGACCTCCAGATTGAGCAGTTCTTC.

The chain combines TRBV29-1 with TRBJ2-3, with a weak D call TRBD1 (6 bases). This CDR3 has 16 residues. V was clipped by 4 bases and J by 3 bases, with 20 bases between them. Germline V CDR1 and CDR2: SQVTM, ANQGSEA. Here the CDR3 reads CSVVRGKGVGTDTQYF. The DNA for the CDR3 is TGCAGCGTTGTGAGGGGGAAGGGCGTGGGTACAGATACGCAGTATTTT.

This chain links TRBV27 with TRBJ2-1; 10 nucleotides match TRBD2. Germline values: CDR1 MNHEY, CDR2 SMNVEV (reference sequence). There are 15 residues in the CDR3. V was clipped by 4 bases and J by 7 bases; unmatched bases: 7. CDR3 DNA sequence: TGTGCCAGCAGTTCACCGGGACTAGCGAGGAATGAGCAGTTCTTC. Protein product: CASSSPGLARNEQFF.

The CDR3 loop is CASSPGQRDQPQHF. In nucleotides, the CDR3 is TGCGCCAGCAGCCCGGGACAGCGCGATCAGCCCCAGCATTTT. This chain joins TRBV5-1 and TRBJ1-5; 7 nucleotides align to TRBD1. Germline assignment: CDR1 SGHRS and CDR2 YFSETQ. The J segment lost 5 bases and the V segment lost 4 bases, leaving 6 bases of the junction unmatched. This CDR3 comprises 14 residues.

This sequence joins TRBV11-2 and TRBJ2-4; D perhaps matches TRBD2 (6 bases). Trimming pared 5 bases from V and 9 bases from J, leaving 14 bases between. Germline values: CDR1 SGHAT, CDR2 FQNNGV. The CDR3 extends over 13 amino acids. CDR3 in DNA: TGTGCCAGCAGCCCAGCGAGACTAGGCATTCAGTACTTC. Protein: CASSPARLGIQYF.

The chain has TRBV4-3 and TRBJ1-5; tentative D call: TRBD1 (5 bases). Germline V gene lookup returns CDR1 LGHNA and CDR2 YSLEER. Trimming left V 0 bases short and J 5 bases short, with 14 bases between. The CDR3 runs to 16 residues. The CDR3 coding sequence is TGCGCCAGCAGCCAAGATTGGACCCCGGGGCATCAGCCCCAGCATTTT. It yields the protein CASSQDWTPGHQPQHF.